This T cell receptor (beta chain) was identified in a study of T cell repertoires in cytomegalovirus infection. Study details: From public TCR beta signatures came an indication of both CMV infection and matching HLA type.

TCRdb itself ran the reads through MiXCR, one entry per CDR3 protein. The repertoire has nearly 450,000 distinct CDR3 sequences, 30% to 40% of them found once; the top ten carry roughly an eighth. The CDR3 extends over 12 amino acids. Trimming shortened V by 3 bases and J by 3 bases, and 3 bases separated the two germline ends. Germline CDR1 ENHRY, CDR2 SYGVKD. Source material: PBMCs. The receptor was isolated from a human donor in good health (CMV status not recorded). Some clones in this sample may be carry-over from other donors' samples. This chain joins TRBV10-3 and TRBJ1-3; D is uncertain. The CDR3, as DNA: TGTGCCATCAGTGAAGGTGGAAACACCATATATTTT. Its protein is CAISEGGNTIYF.